This T cell receptor beta chain is drawn from a study of shared clonotypes between healthy human individuals. V lost 0 bases and J lost 2; bases outside the gene matches: 0. CDR1 and CDR2 (germline): SGDLS, YYNGEE. This CDR3 region has 15 residues. CD45RO+ cells joined CCR7-negative CD45RA+ TemRA cells to form CD8 memory. Sequencing was performed with immunoSEQ multiplex PCR; in TCRdb, only in-frame clones are kept and a portion is missing. The table shows some 380,000 clones, with 96% occurring only once. V usage is TRBV9 and J usage is TRBJ2-7, with 12 bases identical to TRBD2. This clonotype originated in a young man in good health. The sample taken for sequencing was memory CD8+ T cells sorted from blood. Indicated subset: CD45RO+ cells pooled with CCR7-negative TemRA cells. CDR3 bases: TGTGCCAGCAGCGTAGGACTAGCGGGAGCCTACGAGCAGTACTTC. It is translated as CASSVGLAGAYEQYF. The entire variable domain, with the rest obtained from reference TRBV9 and TRBJ2-7, is as follows: DSGVTQTPKHLITATGQRVTLRCSPRSGDLSVYWYQQSLDQGLQFLIQYYNGEERAKGNILERFSAQQFPDLHSELNLSSLELGDSALYFCASSVGLAGAYEQYFGPGTRLTVT.